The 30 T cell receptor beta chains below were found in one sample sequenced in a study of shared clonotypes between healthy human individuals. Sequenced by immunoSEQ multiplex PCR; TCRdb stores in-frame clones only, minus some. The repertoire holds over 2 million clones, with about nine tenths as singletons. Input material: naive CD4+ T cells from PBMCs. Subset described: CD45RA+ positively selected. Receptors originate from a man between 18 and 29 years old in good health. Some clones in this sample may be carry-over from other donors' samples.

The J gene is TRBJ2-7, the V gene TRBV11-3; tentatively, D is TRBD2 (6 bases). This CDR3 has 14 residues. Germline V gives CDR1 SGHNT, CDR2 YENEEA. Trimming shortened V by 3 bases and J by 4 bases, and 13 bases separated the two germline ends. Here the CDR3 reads CASSFKPRGYEQYF. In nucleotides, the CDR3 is TGTGCCAGCAGCTTCAAGCCCCGGGGGTACGAGCAGTACTTC.

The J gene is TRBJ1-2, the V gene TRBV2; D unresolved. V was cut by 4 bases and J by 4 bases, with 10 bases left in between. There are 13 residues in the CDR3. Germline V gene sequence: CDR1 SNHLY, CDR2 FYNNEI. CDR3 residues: CASSVREGYGYTF. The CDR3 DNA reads TGTGCCAGCAGTGTACGGGAAGGCTATGGCTACACCTTC.

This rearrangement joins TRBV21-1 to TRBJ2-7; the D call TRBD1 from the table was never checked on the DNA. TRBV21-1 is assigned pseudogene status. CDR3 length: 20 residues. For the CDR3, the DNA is TGTGCCAGCAGCAAAGACAAGGGACAGGGGACACAAGAAAGCTCCTACGAGCAGTACTTC. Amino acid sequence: CASSKDKGQGTQESSYEQYF.

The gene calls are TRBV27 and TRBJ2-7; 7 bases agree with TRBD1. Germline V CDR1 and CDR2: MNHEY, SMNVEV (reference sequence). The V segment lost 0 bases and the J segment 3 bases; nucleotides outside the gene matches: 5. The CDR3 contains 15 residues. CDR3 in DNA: TGTGCCAGCAGTTTATCGCGACAGGGCCTCTACGAGCAGTACTTC. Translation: CASSLSRQGLYEQYF.

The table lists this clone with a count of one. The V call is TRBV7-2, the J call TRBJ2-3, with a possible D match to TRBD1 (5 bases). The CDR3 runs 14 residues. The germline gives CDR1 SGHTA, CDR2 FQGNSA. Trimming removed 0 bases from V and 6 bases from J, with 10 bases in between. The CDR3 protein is CASSLARQGDTQYF. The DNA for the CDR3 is TGTGCCAGCAGCTTAGCGCGTCAGGGTGATACGCAGTATTTT.

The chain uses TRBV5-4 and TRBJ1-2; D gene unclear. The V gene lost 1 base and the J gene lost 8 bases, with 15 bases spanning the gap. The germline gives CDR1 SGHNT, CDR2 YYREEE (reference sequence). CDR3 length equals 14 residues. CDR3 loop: CASSLLAVLAGYTF. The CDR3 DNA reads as TGTGCCAGCAGCTTGCTGGCCGTTCTTGCGGGCTACACCTTC.

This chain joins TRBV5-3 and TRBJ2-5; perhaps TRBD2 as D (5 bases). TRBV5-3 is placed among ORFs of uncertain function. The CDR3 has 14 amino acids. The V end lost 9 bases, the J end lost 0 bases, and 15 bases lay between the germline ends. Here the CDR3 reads CANPSPGYQETQYF. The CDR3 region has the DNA TGTGCCAATCCCAGCCCGGGGTACCAAGAGACCCAGTACTTC.

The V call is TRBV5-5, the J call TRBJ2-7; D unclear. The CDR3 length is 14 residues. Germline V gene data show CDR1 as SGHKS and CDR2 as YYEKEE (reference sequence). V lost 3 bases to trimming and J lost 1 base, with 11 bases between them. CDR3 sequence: CASSSRTVSYEQYF. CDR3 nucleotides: TGTGCCAGCAGCTCGCGGACGGTTTCCTACGAGCAGTACTTC.

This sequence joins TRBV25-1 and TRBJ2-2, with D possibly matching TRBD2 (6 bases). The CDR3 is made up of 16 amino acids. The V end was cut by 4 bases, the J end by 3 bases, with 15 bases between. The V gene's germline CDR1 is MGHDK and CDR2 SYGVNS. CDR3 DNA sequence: TGTGCCAGCAGTGGAGGCGCGGGGACTTACACCGGGGAGCTGTTTTTT. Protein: CASSGGAGTYTGELFF.

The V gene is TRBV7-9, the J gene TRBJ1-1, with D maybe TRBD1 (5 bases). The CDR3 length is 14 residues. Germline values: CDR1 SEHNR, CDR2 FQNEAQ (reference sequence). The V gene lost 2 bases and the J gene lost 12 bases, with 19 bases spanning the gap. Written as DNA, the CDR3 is TGTGCCAGCAGCTTAAACGGGGCGGCATCGATGCCTTTCTTT. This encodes CASSLNGAASMPFF.

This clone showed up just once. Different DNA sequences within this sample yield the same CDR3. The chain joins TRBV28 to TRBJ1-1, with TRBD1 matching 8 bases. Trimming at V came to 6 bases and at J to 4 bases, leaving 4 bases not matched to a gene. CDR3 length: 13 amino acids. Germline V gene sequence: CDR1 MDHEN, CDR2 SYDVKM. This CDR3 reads CASSPGGGTEAFF. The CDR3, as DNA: TGTGCCAGCAGCCCAGGGGGCGGCACTGAAGCTTTCTTT.

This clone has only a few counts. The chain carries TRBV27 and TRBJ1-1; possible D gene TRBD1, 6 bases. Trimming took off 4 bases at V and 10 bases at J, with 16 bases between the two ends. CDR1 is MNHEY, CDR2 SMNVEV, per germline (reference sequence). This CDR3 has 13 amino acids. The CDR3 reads CASSSTGRPGAFF. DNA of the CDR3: TGTGCCAGCAGTTCGACAGGACGACCGGGAGCTTTCTTT.

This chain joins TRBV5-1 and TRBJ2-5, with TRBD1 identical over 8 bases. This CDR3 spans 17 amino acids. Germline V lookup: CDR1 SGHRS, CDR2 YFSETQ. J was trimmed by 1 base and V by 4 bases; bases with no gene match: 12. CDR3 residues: CASSLLRTGNVQETQYF. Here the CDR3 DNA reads TGCGCCAGCAGCCTCCTCAGGACAGGGAACGTCCAAGAGACCCAGTACTTC.

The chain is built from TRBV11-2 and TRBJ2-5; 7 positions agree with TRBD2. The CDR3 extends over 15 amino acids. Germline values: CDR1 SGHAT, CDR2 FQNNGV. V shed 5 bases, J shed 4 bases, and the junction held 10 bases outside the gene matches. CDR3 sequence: CASSPGGVFRETQYF. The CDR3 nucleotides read TGTGCCAGCAGCCCGGGGGGAGTATTTCGAGAGACCCAGTACTTC.

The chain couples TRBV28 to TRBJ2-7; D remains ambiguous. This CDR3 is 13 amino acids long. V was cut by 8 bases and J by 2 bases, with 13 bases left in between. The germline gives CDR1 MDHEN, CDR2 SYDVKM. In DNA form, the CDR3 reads TGTGCCAGCGAGACGGCACCGACCTACGAGCAGTACTTC. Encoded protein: CASETAPTYEQYF.

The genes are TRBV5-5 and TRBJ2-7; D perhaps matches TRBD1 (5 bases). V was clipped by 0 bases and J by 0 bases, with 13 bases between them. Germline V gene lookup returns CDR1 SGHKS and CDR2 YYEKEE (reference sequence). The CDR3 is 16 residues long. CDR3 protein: CASSLVPTESSYEQYF. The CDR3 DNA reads TGTGCCAGCAGCTTGGTGCCGACAGAGAGCTCCTACGAGCAGTACTTC.

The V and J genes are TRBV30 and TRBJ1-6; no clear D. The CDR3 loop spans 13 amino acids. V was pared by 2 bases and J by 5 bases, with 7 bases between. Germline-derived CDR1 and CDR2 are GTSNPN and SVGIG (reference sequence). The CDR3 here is CAWSRSDNSPLHF. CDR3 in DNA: TGTGCCTGGAGTAGAAGTGATAATTCACCCCTCCACTTT.

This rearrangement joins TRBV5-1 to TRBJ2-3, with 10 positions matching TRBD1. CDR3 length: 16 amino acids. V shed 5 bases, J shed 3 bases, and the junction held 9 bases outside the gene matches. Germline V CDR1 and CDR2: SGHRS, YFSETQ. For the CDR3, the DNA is TGCGCCAGCAGACCGCGTGAGGGACAGGGGACAGATACGCAGTATTTT. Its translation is CASRPREGQGTDTQYF.

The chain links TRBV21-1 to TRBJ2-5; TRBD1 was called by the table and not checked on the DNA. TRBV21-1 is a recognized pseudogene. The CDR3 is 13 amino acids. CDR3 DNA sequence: TGTGCCAGCAGCGACACTCACAGGGAGACCCAGTACTTC. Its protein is CASSDTHRETQYF.

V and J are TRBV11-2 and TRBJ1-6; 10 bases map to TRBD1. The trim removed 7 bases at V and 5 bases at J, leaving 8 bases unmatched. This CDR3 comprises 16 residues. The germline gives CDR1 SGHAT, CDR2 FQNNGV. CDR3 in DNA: TGTGCCAGCACCCTCGACAGGGGGCGGAATAATTCACCCCTCCACTTT. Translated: CASTLDRGRNNSPLHF.

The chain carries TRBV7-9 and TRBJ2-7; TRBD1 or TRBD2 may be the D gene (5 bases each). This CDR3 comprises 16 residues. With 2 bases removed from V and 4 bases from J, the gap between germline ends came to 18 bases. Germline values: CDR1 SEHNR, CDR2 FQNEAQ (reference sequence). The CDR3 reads CASSLYRTGGIYEQYF. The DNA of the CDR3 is TGTGCCAGCAGCTTATATAGGACTGGGGGAATTTACGAGCAGTACTTC.

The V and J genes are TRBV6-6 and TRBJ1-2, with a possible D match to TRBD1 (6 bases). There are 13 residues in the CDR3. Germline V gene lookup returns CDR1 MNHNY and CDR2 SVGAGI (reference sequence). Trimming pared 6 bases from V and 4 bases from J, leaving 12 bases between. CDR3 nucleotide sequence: TGTGCCAGCAGCGAACAGGGAGGCTATGGCTACACCTTC. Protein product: CASSEQGGYGYTF.

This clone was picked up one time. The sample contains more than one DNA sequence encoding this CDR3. CDR3 bases: TGTGCCAGCAGCTTACAGGGAGCGGACGGCTACACCTTC. It codes for CASSLQGADGYTF. V gene TRBV7-9 combines with J gene TRBJ1-2; weak D call: TRBD1 (5 bases). V lost 2 bases and J lost 8, with 12 bases in between. Germline CDR1 SEHNR, CDR2 FQNEAQ (reference sequence). This CDR3 spans 13 amino acids.

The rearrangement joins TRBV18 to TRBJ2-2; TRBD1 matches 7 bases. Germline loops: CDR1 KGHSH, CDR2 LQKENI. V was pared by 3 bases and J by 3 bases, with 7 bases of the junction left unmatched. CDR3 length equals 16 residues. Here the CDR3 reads CASSPSTGMDTGELFF. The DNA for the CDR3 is TGTGCCAGCTCACCCTCGACAGGGATGGACACCGGGGAGCTGTTTTTT.

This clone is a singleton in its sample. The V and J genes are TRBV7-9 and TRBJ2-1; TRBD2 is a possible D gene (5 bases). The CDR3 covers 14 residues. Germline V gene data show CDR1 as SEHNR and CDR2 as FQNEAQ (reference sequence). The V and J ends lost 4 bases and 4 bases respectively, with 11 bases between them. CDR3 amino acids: CASSWVSEYNEQFF. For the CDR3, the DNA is TGTGCCAGCAGCTGGGTTAGCGAGTACAATGAGCAGTTCTTC.

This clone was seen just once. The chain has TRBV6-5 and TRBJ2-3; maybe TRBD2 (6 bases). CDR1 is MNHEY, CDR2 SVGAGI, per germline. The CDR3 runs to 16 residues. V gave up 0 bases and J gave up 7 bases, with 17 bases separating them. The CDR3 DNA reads TGTGCCAGCAGTTACTCGAATGTCGCGGGAACCAATACGCAGTATTTT. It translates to CASSYSNVAGTNTQYF.

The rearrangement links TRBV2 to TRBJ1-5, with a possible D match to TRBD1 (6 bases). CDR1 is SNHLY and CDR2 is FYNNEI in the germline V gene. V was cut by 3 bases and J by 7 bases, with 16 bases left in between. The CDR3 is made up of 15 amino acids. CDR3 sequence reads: CASSEGGGGGQPQHF. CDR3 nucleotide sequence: TGTGCCAGCAGTGAGGGCGGAGGGGGAGGACAGCCCCAGCATTTT.

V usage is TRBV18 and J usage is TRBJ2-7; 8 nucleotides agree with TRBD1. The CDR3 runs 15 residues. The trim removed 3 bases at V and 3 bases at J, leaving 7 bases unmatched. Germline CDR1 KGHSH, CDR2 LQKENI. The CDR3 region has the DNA TGTGCCAGCTCACCCGCAGGGGGCGGTCACTACGAGCAGTACTTC. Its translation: CASSPAGGGHYEQYF.

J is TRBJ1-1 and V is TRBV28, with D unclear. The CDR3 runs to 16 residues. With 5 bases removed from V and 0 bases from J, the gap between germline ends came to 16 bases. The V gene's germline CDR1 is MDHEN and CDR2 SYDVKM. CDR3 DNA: TGTGCCAGCAGTCCTCCTTGGGGTGGGGTGAACACTGAAGCTTTCTTT. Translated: CASSPPWGGVNTEAFF.

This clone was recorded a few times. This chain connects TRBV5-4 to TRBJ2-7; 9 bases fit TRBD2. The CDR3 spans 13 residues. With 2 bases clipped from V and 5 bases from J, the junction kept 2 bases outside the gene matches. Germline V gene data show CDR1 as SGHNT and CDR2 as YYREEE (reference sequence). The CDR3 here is CASSLAGGHEQYF. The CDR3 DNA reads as TGTGCCAGCAGCTTAGCGGGAGGTCACGAGCAGTACTTC.